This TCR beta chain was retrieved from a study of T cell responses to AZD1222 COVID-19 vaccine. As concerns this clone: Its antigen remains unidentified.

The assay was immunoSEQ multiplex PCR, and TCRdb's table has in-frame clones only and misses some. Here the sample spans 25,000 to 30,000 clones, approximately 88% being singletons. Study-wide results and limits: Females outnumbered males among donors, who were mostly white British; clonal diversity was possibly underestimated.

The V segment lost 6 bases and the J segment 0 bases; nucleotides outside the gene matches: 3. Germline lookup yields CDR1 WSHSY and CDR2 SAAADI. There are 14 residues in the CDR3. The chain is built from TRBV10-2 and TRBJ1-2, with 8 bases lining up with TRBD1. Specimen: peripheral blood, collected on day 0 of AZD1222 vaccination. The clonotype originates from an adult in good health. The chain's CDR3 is CASSGTGTNYGYTF. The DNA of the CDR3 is TGCGCCAGCAGCGGGACAGGAACTAACTATGGCTACACCTTC.